This T cell receptor beta chain emerged from a study of CD8+CD57+ T cells in acquired aplastic anemia. The overall study: The study obtained an average of 3.2 ug of DNA from sorted CD4+ and CD8+ cells.

Using genomic DNA as the template, TCR beta VDJ and CDR3 profiling was carried out. One entry per CDR3 protein, called by TCRdb with MiXCR from the reads. This sample has under 40,000 distinct CDR3 sequences, with 76% found just once. On this clonotype itself: Its antigen is not identified.

The CDR3 runs to 14 residues. Per germline, CDR1 SGHDT and CDR2 YYEEEE. The V segment lost 4 bases and the J segment 8 bases; nucleotides outside the gene matches: 6. Study results and caveats: Patients and controls were found to share twenty-nine CD8+ CDR3 sequences.

Sequenced input: sorted CD4+, CD8+, or CD8+CD57+ T cells (not recorded which) from PBMCs. The clonotype was recovered from a human donor in good health, serving as a control. V and J are TRBV5-6 and TRBJ1-6, with 7 nucleotides matching TRBD1. The CDR3 DNA sequence: TGTGCCAGCAGCCCCGGGACAGTTTATTCACCCCTCCACTTT. Protein: CASSPGTVYSPLHF.